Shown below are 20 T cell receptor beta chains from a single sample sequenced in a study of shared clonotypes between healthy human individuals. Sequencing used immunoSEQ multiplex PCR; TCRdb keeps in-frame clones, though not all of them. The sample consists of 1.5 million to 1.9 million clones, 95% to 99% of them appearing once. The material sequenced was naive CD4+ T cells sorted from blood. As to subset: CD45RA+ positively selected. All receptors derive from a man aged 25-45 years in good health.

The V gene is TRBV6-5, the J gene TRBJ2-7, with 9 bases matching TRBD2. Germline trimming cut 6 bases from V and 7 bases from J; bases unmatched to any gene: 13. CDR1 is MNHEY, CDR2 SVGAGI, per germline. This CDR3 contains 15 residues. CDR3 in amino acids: CASSQGLALGQEQYF. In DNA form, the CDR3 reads TGTGCCAGCAGCCAAGGACTAGCGCTTGGTCAGGAGCAGTACTTC.

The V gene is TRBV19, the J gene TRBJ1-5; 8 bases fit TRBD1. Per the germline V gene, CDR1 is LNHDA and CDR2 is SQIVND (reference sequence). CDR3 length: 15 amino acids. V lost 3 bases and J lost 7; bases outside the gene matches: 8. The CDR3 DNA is TGTGCCAGTAGTATGGGGTCCAGGGGGCTACAGCCCCAGCATTTT. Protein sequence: CASSMGSRGLQPQHF.

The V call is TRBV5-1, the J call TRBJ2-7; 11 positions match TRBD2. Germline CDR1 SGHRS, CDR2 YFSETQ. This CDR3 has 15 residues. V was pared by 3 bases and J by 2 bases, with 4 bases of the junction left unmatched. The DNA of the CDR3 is TGCGCCAGCAGCTCCACTAGCGGGAGCCCCTACGAGCAGTACTTC. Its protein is CASSSTSGSPYEQYF.

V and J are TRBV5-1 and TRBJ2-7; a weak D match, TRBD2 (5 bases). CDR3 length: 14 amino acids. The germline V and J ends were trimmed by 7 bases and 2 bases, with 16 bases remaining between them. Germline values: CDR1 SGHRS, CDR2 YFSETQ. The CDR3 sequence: CASRPFGSTYEQYF. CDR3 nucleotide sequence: TGCGCCAGCCGTCCTTTTGGGAGTACCTACGAGCAGTACTTC.

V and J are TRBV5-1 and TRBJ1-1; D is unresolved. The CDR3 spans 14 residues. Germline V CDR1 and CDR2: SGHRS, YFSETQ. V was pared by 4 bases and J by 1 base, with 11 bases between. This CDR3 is CASSLMDENTEAFF. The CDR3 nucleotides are TGCGCCAGCAGCCTGATGGACGAGAACACTGAAGCTTTCTTT.

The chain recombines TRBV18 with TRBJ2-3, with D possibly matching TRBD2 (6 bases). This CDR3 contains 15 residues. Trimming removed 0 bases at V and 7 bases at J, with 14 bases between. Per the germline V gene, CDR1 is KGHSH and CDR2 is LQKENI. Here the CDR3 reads CASSPPDGGTNTQYF. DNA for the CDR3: TGTGCCAGCTCACCACCCGACGGCGGGACCAATACGCAGTATTTT.

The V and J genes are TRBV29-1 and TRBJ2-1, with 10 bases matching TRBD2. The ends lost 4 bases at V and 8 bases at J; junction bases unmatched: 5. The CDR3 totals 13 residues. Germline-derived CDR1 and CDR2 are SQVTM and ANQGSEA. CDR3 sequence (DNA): TGCAGCGTTGGAGCGGGAGGGCCAGATGAGCAGTTCTTC. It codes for CSVGAGGPDEQFF.

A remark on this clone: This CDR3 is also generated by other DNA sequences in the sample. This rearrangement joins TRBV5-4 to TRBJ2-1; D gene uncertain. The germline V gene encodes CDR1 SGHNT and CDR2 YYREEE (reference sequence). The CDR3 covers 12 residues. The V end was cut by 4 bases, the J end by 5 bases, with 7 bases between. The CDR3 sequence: CASSLRDNEQFF. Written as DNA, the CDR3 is TGTGCCAGCAGCCTCCGGGACAATGAGCAGTTCTTC.

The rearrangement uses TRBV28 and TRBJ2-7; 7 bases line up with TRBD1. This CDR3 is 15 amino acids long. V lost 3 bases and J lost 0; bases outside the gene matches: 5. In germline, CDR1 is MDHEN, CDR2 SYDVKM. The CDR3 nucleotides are TGTGCCAGCAGTTTGGGGACAGCGAACTCCTACGAGCAGTACTTC. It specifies CASSLGTANSYEQYF.

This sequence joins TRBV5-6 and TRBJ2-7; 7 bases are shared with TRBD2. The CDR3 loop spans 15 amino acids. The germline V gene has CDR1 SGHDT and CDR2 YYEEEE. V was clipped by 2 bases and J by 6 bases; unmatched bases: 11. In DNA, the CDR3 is TGTGCCAGCAGCTTTTTTAGCGGGTCGTCTACCGAGCAGTACTTC. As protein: CASSFFSGSSTEQYF. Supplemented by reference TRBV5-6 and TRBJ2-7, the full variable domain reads DAGVTQSPTHLIKTRGQQVTLRCSPKSGHDTVSWYQQALGQGPQFIFQYYEEEERQRGNFPDRFSGHQFPNYSSELNVNALLLGDSALYLCASSFFSGSSTEQYFGPGTRLTVT.

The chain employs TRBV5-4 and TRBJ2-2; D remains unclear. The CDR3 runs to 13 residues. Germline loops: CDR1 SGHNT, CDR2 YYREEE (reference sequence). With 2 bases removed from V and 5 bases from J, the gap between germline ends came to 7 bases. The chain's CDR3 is CASSLGQTGELFF. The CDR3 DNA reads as TGTGCCAGCAGCTTAGGTCAAACCGGGGAGCTGTTTTTT.

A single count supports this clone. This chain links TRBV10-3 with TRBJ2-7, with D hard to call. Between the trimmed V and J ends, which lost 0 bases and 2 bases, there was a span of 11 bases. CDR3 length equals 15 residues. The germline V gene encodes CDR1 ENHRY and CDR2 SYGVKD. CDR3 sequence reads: CAISESWTPTYEQYF. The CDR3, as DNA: TGTGCCATCAGTGAGTCGTGGACCCCAACCTACGAGCAGTACTTC.

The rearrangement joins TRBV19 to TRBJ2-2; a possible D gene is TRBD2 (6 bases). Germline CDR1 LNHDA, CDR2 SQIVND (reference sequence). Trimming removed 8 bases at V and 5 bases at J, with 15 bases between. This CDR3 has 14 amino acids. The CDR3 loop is CASLATVGTGELFF. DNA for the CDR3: TGTGCCAGTCTAGCGACAGTGGGAACCGGGGAGCTGTTTTTT.

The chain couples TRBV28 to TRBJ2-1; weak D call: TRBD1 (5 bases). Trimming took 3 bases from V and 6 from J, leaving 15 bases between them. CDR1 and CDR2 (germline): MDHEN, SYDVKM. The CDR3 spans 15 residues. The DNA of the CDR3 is TGTGCCAGCAGTTTCCCCTCAGGGAATAGCAATGAGCAGTTCTTC. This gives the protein CASSFPSGNSNEQFF.

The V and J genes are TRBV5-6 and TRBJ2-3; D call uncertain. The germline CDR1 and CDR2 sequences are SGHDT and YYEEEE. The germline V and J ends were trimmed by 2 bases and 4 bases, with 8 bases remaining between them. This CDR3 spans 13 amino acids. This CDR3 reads CASSLTLPDTQYF. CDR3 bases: TGTGCCAGCAGCTTAACCCTCCCAGATACGCAGTATTTT.

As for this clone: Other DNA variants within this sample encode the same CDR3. The CDR3 nucleotides read TGTGCCAGCAGCTTAGGTGTCGGCTCCTACGAGCAGTACTTC. The encoded protein is CASSLGVGSYEQYF. The chain uses TRBV11-2 and TRBJ2-7; no reliable D call. The CDR3 sequence is 14 residues long. Trimming took off 1 base at V and 0 bases at J, with 7 bases between the two ends. Germline values: CDR1 SGHAT, CDR2 FQNNGV.

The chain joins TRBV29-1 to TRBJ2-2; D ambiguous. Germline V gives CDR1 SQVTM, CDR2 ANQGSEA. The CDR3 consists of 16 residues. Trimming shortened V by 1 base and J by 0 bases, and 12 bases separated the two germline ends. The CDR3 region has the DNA TGCAGCGTTGAAGGCGGCCGGTCCGCGAACACCGGGGAGCTGTTTTTT. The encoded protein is CSVEGGRSANTGELFF.

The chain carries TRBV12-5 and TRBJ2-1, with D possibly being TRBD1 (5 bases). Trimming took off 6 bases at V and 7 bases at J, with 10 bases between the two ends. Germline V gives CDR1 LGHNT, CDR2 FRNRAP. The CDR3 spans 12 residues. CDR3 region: CASGKGVNEQFF. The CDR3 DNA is TGTGCTAGTGGCAAAGGGGTAAATGAGCAGTTCTTC.

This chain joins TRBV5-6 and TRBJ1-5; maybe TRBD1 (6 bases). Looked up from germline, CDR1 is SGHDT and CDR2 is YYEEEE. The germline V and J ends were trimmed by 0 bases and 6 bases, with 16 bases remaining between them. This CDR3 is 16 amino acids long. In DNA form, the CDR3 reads TGTGCCAGCAGCTTGGGCGGGTGGGGGGCCGGTCAGCCCCAGCATTTT. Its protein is CASSLGGWGAGQPQHF.

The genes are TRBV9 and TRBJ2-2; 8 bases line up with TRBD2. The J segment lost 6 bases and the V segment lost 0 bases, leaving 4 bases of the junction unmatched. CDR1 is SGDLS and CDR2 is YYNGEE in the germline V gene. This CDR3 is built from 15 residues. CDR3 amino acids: CASSVVSGSAGELFF. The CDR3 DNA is TGTGCCAGCAGCGTAGTGAGCGGGAGCGCCGGGGAGCTGTTTTTT.